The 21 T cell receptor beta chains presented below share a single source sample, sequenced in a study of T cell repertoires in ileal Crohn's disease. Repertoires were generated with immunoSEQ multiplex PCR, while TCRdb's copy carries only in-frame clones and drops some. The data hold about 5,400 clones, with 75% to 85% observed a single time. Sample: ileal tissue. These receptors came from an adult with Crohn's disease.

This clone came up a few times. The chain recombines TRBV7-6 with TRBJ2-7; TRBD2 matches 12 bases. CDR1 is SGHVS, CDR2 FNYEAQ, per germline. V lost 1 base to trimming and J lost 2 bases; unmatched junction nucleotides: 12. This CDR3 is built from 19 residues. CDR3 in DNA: TGTGCCAGCAGCTTAGAGGGTCTGGTAGGACTAGCGGGGCCCTACGAGCAGTACTTC. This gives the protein CASSLEGLVGLAGPYEQYF. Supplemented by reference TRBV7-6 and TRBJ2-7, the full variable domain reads GAGVSQSPRYKVTKRGQDVALRCDPISGHVSLYWYRQALGQGPEFLTYFNYEAQQDKSGLPNDRFSAERPEGSISTLTIQRTEQRDSAMYRCASSLEGLVGLAGPYEQYFGPGTRLTVT.

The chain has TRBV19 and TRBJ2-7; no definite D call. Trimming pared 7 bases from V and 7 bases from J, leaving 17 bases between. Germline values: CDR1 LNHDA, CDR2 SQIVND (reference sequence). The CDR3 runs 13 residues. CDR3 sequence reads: CASTRSGAREQYF. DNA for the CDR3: TGTGCCAGTACCAGGTCCGGTGCAAGGGAGCAGTACTTC.

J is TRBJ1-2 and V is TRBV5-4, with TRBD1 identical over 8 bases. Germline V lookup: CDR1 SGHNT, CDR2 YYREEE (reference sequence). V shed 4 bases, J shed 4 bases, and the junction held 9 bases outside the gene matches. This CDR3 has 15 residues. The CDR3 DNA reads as TGTGCCAGCAGCCTGGGGGCAGGGGGCGGCTATGGCTACACCTTC. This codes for CASSLGAGGGYGYTF.

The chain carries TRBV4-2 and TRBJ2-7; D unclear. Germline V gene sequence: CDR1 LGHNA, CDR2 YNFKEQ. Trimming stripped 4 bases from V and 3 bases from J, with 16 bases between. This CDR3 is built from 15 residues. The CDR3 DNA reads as TGTGCCAGCAGCCCCACAGAAAATGGGGACTACGAGCAGTACTTC. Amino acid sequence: CASSPTENGDYEQYF.

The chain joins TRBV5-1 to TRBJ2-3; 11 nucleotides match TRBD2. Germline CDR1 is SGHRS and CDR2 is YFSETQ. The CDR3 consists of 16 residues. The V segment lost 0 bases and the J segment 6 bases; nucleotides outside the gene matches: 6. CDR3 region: CASSLGLLAGEDTQYF. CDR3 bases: TGCGCCAGCAGCTTGGGCCTACTAGCGGGGGAGGATACGCAGTATTTT.

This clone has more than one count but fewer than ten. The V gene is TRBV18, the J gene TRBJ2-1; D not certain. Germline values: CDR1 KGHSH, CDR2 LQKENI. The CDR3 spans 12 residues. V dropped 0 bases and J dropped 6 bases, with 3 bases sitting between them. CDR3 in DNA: TGTGCCAGCTCACCACCGCGCAATGAGCAGTTCTTC. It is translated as CASSPPRNEQFF.

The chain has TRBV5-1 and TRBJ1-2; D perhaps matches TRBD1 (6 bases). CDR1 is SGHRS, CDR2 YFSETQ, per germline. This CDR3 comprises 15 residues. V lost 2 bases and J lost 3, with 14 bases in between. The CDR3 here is CASSLGGRNDYGYTF. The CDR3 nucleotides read TGCGCCAGCAGCTTAGGGGGGCGCAATGACTATGGCTACACCTTC.

The CDR3 protein is CASSDSGGASEAFF. The CDR3 DNA reads as TGTGCCAGCAGTGACTCAGGAGGGGCGAGTGAAGCTTTCTTT. The chain joins TRBV6-1 to TRBJ1-1, with D perhaps TRBD1 (5 bases). From germline, CDR1 is MNHNS and CDR2 SASEGT. The V and J ends lost 3 bases and 7 bases respectively, with 15 bases between them. CDR3 size: 14 residues.

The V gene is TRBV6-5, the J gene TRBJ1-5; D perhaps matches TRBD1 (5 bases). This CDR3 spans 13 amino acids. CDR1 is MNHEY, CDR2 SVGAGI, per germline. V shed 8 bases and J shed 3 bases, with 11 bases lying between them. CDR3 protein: CASATGHNQPQHF. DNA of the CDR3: TGTGCCAGCGCCACAGGCCACAATCAGCCCCAGCATTTT.

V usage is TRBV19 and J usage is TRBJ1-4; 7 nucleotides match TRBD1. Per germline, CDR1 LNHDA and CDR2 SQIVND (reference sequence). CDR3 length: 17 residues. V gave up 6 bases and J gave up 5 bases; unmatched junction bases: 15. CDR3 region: CASSSEAGGLLNEKLFF. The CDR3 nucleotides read TGTGCCAGTAGCTCCGAGGCAGGGGGACTTCTCAATGAAAAACTGTTTTTT.

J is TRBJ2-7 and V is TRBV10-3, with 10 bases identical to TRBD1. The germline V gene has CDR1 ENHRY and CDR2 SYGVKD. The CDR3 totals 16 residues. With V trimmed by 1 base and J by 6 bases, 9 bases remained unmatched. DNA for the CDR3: TGTGCCATCAGTGAGTTTTGGACAGGGGGTATAGGCGAGCAGTACTTC. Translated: CAISEFWTGGIGEQYF.

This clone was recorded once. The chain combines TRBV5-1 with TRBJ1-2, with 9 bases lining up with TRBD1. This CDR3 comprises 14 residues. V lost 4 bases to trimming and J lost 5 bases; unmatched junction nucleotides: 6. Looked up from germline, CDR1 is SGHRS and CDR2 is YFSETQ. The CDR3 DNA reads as TGCGCCAGCAGCCACAGGACAGGGGAATATGGCTACACCTTC. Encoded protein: CASSHRTGEYGYTF.

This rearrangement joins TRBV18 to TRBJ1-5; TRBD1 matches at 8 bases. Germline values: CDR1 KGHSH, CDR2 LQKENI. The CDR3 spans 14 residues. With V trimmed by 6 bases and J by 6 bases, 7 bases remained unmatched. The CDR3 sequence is CASSWTGQGQPQHF. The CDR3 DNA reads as TGTGCCAGCTCCTGGACAGGGCAAGGTCAGCCCCAGCATTTT.

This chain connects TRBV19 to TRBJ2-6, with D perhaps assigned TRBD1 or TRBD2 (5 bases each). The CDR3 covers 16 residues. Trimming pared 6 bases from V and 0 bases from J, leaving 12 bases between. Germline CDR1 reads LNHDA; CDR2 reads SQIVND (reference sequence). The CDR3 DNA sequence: TGTGCCAGTAGAGATCAGGGACGCTCTGGGGCCAACGTCCTGACTTTC. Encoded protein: CASRDQGRSGANVLTF.

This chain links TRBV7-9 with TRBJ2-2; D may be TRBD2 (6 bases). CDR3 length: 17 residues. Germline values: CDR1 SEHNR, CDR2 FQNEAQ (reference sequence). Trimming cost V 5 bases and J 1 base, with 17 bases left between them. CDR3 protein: CASSAGSMRGNTGELFF. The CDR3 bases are TGTGCCAGCAGCGCCGGCTCTATGCGGGGGAACACCGGGGAGCTGTTTTTT.

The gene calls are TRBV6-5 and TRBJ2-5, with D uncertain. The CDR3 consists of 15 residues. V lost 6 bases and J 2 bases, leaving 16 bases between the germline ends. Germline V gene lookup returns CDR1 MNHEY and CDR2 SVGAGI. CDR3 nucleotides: TGTGCCAGCAGCCCCCATATCTCGAGGCAAGAGACCCAGTACTTC. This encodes CASSPHISRQETQYF.

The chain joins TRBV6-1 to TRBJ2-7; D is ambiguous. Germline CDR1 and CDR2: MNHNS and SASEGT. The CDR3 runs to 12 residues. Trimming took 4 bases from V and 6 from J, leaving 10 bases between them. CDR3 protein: CASSARLGEQYF. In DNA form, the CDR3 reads TGTGCCAGCAGTGCCCGCTTGGGCGAGCAGTACTTC.

CDR3 sequence reads: CASSLMALAIQGHGYTF. The CDR3 DNA reads TGTGCCAGCAGCTTAATGGCACTCGCAATTCAAGGACATGGCTACACCTTC. The chain uses TRBV7-2 and TRBJ1-2; D gene uncertain. The germline V and J ends were trimmed by 2 bases and 6 bases, with 22 bases remaining between them. In germline, CDR1 is SGHTA, CDR2 FQGNSA. This CDR3 is 17 amino acids long.

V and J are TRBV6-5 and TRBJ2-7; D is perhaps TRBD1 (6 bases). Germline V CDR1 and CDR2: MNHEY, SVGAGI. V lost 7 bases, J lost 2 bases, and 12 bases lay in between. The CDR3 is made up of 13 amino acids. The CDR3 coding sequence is TGTGCCAGCATTAAAACAGGGACCTACGAGCAGTACTTC. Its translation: CASIKTGTYEQYF.

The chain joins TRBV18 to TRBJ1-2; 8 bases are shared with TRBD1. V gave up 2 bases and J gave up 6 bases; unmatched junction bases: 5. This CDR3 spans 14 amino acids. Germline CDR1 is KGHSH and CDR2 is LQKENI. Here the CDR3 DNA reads TGTGCCAGCTCACCAAATACAGGGGGACATGGCTACACCTTC. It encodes CASSPNTGGHGYTF.

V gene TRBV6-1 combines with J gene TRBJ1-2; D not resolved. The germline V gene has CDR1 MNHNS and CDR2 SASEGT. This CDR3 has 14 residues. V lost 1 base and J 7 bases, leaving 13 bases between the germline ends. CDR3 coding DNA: TGTGCCAGCAGTGAAGATATTATGAGGTTTGGCTACACCTTC. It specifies CASSEDIMRFGYTF.